Reported below is one T cell receptor beta chain. The antigen remains undetermined. Treatment here: approximately 9-day PBMC culture with coronavirus spike peptide pools or control peptides (ViraFEST assay). At the Johns Hopkins FTIC core, DNA taken from cultured CD4+ T cells was sequenced by way of the Oncomine TCR Beta short-read assay. TCRdb re-derived calls from the PCR reads in MiXCR, one entry per CDR3 protein. The sample comprises about 15,000 distinct CDR3 sequences, around 60% of which are singletons, and more than 9.5% rests with the top ten. The data belong to a study of vaccination and CD4 T cells after COVID-19. Overall study: Convalescent patients had positive nasal swab PCR results for SARS-CoV-2. Disease was mild in roughly nine and severe in one. The convalescents were made up of six males and four females, two of whom were Hispanic. The post-vaccine samples came a median roughly 79 days after dose two (range 14 to 241).

The CDR3 spans 14 residues. The ends lost 5 bases at V and 8 bases at J; junction bases unmatched: 9. Germline loops: CDR1 SGHAT, CDR2 FQDESV (reference sequence). This chain uses TRBV11-1 with TRBJ1-2; 9 nucleotides agree with TRBD1. This TCR derives from a human donor who had recovered from COVID-19. Sample: CD4+ T cells from blood, cultured in vitro. The CDR3 sequence: CASSLSGTGRGYTF. In DNA, the CDR3 is TGTGCCAGCAGCCTGTCCGGGACAGGGCGAGGCTACACCTTC.